These 17 T cell receptor beta chains were sequenced from one sample in a study of vaccination and CD4 T cells after COVID-19. As for treatment: roughly 10-day PBMC culture with coronavirus spike peptide pools or control peptides (ViraFEST assay). With the Oncomine TCR Beta short-read assay, DNA from cultured CD4+ T cells was sequenced. MiXCR was run by TCRdb on the PCR reads, yielding one entry per CDR3 protein. Of over 15,000 distinct CDR3 sequences listed, about a third are singletons. These receptors lack a known antigen. The specimen was cultured CD4+ T cells from blood. These receptors all come from a human donor with COVID-19.

The chain joins TRBV7-2 to TRBJ2-7; 13 bases fit TRBD2. The germline gives CDR1 SGHTA, CDR2 FQGNSA. Germline trimming cut 1 base from V and 6 bases from J; bases unmatched to any gene: 15. This CDR3 has 19 residues. DNA of the CDR3: TGTGCCAGCAGCTTAGGGCGAGAGGCTCTACTAGCGGGGGGGCGCGAGCAGTACTTC. It yields the protein CASSLGREALLAGGREQYF.

There are a few counts of this clonotype. This sequence joins TRBV6-2 or TRBV6-3 and TRBJ1-2, with D maybe TRBD1 (6 bases). Per germline, CDR1 MNHEY and CDR2 SVGEGT. The ends were cut back, 6 bases at V and 7 bases at J, with 15 bases in the middle. The CDR3 totals 13 residues. CDR3 sequence (DNA): TGTGCCAGCAGGCCAACAGGGTCTCGTGGCTACACCTTC. Its translation: CASRPTGSRGYTF.

The V gene is TRBV6-2 or TRBV6-3, the J gene TRBJ1-1, with TRBD1 as a possible D gene (6 bases). CDR1 MNHEY and CDR2 SVGEGT come from the germline V gene. Trimming cost V 6 bases and J 6 bases, with 14 bases left between them. The CDR3 runs 13 residues. Here the CDR3 DNA reads TGTGCCAGCAGCCTCGTCAGGGGTCCTGAAGCTTTCTTT. As protein: CASSLVRGPEAFF.

V gene TRBV5-4 combines with J gene TRBJ2-3; 15 bases line up with TRBD2. Germline lookup yields CDR1 SGHNT and CDR2 YYREEE (reference sequence). After removal of 1 base from V and 4 bases from J, the junction contained 10 bases not matched to a gene. The CDR3 has 19 residues. Here the CDR3 DNA reads TGTGCCAGCAGCTTGTCCTGGACTAGCGGGGGGGCTGTCGCAGATACGCAGTATTTT. Translating it yields CASSLSWTSGGAVADTQYF.

The sample holds a few counts of this clonotype. This chain joins TRBV28 and TRBJ1-5; D is possibly TRBD1 (6 bases). V was trimmed by 4 bases and J by 2 bases, leaving 9 bases between them. There are 14 residues in the CDR3. The V gene's germline CDR1 is MDHEN and CDR2 SYDVKM. In nucleotides, the CDR3 is TGTGCCAGCAGTTCGCCAGGGGGCAATCAGCCCCAGCATTTT. This gives the protein CASSSPGGNQPQHF.

V and J are TRBV20-1 and TRBJ1-6; 9 positions agree with TRBD1. Germline V gene lookup returns CDR1 DFQATT and CDR2 SNEGSKA (reference sequence). Losses at the gene ends were 2 bases for V and 6 bases for J; bases not matched to a gene: 11. The CDR3 totals 17 residues. CDR3 loop: CSARPQGTGKFNSPLHF. The CDR3 nucleotides read TGCAGTGCTAGACCCCAGGGGACAGGGAAGTTTAATTCACCCCTCCACTTT.

This clonotype appeared a few times. The J gene is TRBJ1-5, the V gene TRBV12-3 or TRBV12-4, with 11 bases matching TRBD1. With V trimmed by 7 bases and J by 11 bases, 10 bases remained unmatched. This CDR3 comprises 14 residues. CDR3 sequence reads: CASTNRDRGRTQHF. Written as DNA, the CDR3 is TGTGCCAGCACTAACCGGGACAGGGGGAGGACCCAGCATTTT.

The chain is built from TRBV7-2 and TRBJ1-1, with TRBD1 as a possible D gene (5 bases). V lost 2 bases, J lost 2 bases, and 12 bases lay in between. The CDR3 extends over 15 amino acids. Germline-derived CDR1 and CDR2 are SGHTA and FQGNSA. CDR3 bases: TGTGCCAGCAGCTTATTCGCCGGGGCCAACACTGAAGCTTTCTTT. It encodes CASSLFAGANTEAFF.

This chain uses TRBV5-1 with TRBJ1-1; no reliable D call. Trimming pared 4 bases from V and 4 bases from J, leaving 17 bases between. This CDR3 contains 15 residues. The germline V gene has CDR1 SGHRS and CDR2 YFSETQ. The CDR3 DNA is TGCGCCAGCAGCCCCCAGAACGGCGGGAGCACTGAAGCTTTCTTT. It codes for CASSPQNGGSTEAFF. Full variable domain (remainder filled in from reference TRBV5-1 and TRBJ1-1): KAGVTQTPRYLIKTRGQQVTLSCSPISGHRSVSWYQQTPGQGLQFLFEYFSETQRNKGNFPGRFSGRQFSNSRSEMNVSTLELGDSALYLCASSPQNGGSTEAFFGQGTRLTVV.

This clonotype was seen only a few times. The chain combines TRBV5-1 with TRBJ2-3; the match to TRBD2 covers 9 bases. The CDR3 contains 18 residues. V lost 1 base and J lost 6; bases outside the gene matches: 15. Germline V gene lookup returns CDR1 SGHRS and CDR2 YFSETQ. The CDR3 region is CASSLWGLGSGGTDTQYF. The CDR3 DNA sequence: TGCGCCAGCAGCTTGTGGGGGTTGGGAAGCGGGGGGACCGATACGCAGTATTTT.

This rearrangement joins TRBV20-1 to TRBJ2-7; tentative D call: TRBD2 (5 bases). Germline CDR1 reads DFQATT; CDR2 reads SNEGSKA (reference sequence). V lost 3 bases and J 11 bases, leaving 20 bases between the germline ends. The CDR3 sequence is 13 residues long. CDR3 region: CSASQQSGPWEYF. In DNA form, the CDR3 reads TGCAGTGCTAGTCAACAGAGCGGCCCTTGGGAGTACTTC.

This chain links TRBV6-1 with TRBJ2-4; 11 nucleotides line up with TRBD1. Germline V gives CDR1 MNHNS, CDR2 SASEGT. This CDR3 region has 16 residues. The ends lost 6 bases at V and 7 bases at J; junction bases unmatched: 11. The chain's CDR3 is CASSRIRTGGLNIQYF. As DNA, the CDR3 is TGTGCCAGCAGCCGAATCCGGACAGGGGGCTTGAACATTCAGTACTTC.

The genes are TRBV7-6 and TRBJ1-2; TRBD1 matches at 9 bases. This CDR3 comprises 16 residues. Trimming removed 1 base from V and 6 bases from J; junction bases left unmatched: 9. Per the germline V gene, CDR1 is SGHVS and CDR2 is FNYEAQ. The CDR3 DNA reads as TGTGCCAGCAGCTTAGGTGCCGGGACAGGGACTAATGGCTACACCTTC. It encodes CASSLGAGTGTNGYTF. The variable domain in full, completed from reference TRBV7-6 and TRBJ1-2, reads GAGVSQSPRYKVTKRGQDVALRCDPISGHVSLYWYRQALGQGPEFLTYFNYEAQQDKSGLPNDRFSAERPEGSISTLTIQRTEQRDSAMYRCASSLGAGTGTNGYTFGSGTRLTVV.

CDR3 in amino acids: CASSLGVMALHF. In DNA form, the CDR3 reads TGTGCCAGCAGCTTGGGGGTTATGGCCCTCCACTTT. The chain joins TRBV12-3 or TRBV12-4 to TRBJ1-6; tentatively, D is TRBD1 (5 bases). There are 12 residues in the CDR3. V dropped 6 bases and J dropped 14 bases, with 14 bases sitting between them.

The chain is built from TRBV27 and TRBJ1-1; 9 nucleotides agree with TRBD1. CDR1 is MNHEY, CDR2 SMNVEV, per germline (reference sequence). The CDR3 contains 18 residues. V lost 8 bases to trimming and J lost 0 bases; unmatched junction nucleotides: 16. The CDR3 loop is CASRPGGQGLGLNTEAFF. CDR3 nucleotides: TGTGCCAGCCGCCCGGGGGGACAGGGCCTGGGGTTGAACACTGAAGCTTTCTTT.

The CDR3 protein is CSARIHREILNYGYTF. CDR3 bases: TGCAGTGCTAGAATACACAGGGAGATCCTTAACTATGGCTACACCTTC. The chain links TRBV20-1 to TRBJ1-2; perhaps TRBD1 as D (6 bases). CDR3 size: 16 residues. V was trimmed by 2 bases and J by 1 base, leaving 17 bases between them. Looked up from germline, CDR1 is DFQATT and CDR2 is SNEGSKA (reference sequence).

This sequence joins TRBV7-2 and TRBJ2-7; perhaps TRBD1 as D (6 bases). Germline V gene data show CDR1 as SGHTA and CDR2 as FQGNSA. CDR3 length equals 13 residues. The germline V and J ends were trimmed by 5 bases and 2 bases, with 10 bases remaining between them. CDR3 in amino acids: CASSRQAPYEQYF. The CDR3 region has the DNA TGTGCCAGCAGCAGACAGGCGCCCTACGAGCAGTACTTC.